This record looks at one TCR beta chain sequence and its context. This entry comes from a study of T cell changes during pregnancy in multiple sclerosis. Sequencing was performed with immunoSEQ multiplex PCR; in TCRdb, only in-frame clones are kept and a portion is missing. Seen here are about 77,000 clones, roughly 91% observed once, and the top ten hold roughly 2.6%. The receptor was derived from a female donor in good health, enrolled as a control in a pregnancy study. Sequenced material: peripheral blood, taken after pregnancy.

CDR3 residues: CAWSGEFMNTEAFF. The CDR3 region has the DNA TGTGCCTGGAGTGGGGAGTTCATGAACACTGAAGCTTTCTTT. The rearrangement joins TRBV30 to TRBJ1-1; D call uncertain. Looked up from germline, CDR1 is GTSNPN and CDR2 is SVGIG (reference sequence). Trimming took off 1 base at V and 0 bases at J, with 9 bases between the two ends. The CDR3 runs 14 residues.